This entry concerns a single T cell receptor (beta chain). Its matching antigen is unknown. The germline CDR1 and CDR2 sequences are LNHDA and SQIVND (reference sequence). CDR3 length equals 18 residues. Unmatched junction bases numbered 14, after V lost 7 bases and J lost 1 base. This sample is drawn from a study of cytomegalovirus exposure and HLA in healthy donors. Study background: Ancestry clustering placed about 80% of some 400 genotyped donors in the Caucasian-associated cluster. Overall study findings and caveats: Likely technical artifact: a cluster of highly shared sequence variants.

Primers included in the PCR were 60 Vbeta and 13 Jbeta primers. Assay used: immunoSEQ multiplex PCR; TCRdb lists only in-frame clones, some missing. The sample lists fewer than 120,000 clones, 79% occurring once. The sequenced material came from PBMCs. The genes are TRBV19 and TRBJ2-3; 10 bases are a match to TRBD2. This receptor was taken from a man younger than 45 in good health and CMV-seropositive. The CDR3 DNA reads TGTGCCAGTACCAACGCCCGGACTAGCGGAGGTGGCACAGATACGCAGTATTTT. This codes for CASTNARTSGGGTDTQYF.